These T cell receptor beta chains were read from a single sample in a study of vaccination and CD4 T cells after COVID-19. MiXCR, run by TCRdb on the PCR reads, gives a single entry per CDR3 protein. This sample has roughly 3,600 distinct CDR3 sequences; 14% to 15% occur once, and the top ten carry roughly a sixth. Their recognized antigens are unknown. The sample taken for sequencing was CD4+ T cells from blood, cultured in vitro. The receptor set was obtained from a human donor who had recovered from COVID-19. Both conserved end residues are part of each CDR3. D genes are given only for firm matches. A clone size is listed for some rows: how often the clone was seen (once, few, many), or a class if it is expanded.

>few|.|TRBJ2-3|TRBV4-2
CASSQEGGVTQYF
TGTGCCAGCAGCCAAGAGGGTGGGGTTACGCAGTATTTT
>few|TRBD1|TRBJ2-2|TRBV5-6
CASSLPGQDSGELFF
TGTGCCAGCAGCTTACCGGGACAGGACTCCGGGGAGCTGTTTTTT
>medium-sized|.|TRBJ2-7|TRBV7-6
CASSLAGFVVEGPGSTYEQYF
TGTGCCAGCAGCTTAGCGGGCTTCGTGGTAGAGGGGCCAGGTTCGACCTACGAGCAGTACTTC
>few|TRBD2|TRBJ2-3|TRBV19
CATGGSGRDTQYF
TGTGCCACCGGAGGTAGCGGGAGGGATACGCAGTATTTT
>medium-sized|.|TRBJ1-1|TRBV20-1
CSASGRLNTEAFF
TGCAGTGCTAGCGGCCGGTTGAACACTGAAGCTTTCTTT
>.|.|TRBJ1-3|TRBV19
CASSITGLSGNTIYF
TGTGCCAGTAGTATAACAGGGCTCTCTGGAAACACCATATATTTT
>.|.|TRBJ2-2|TRBV11-2
CASSERTLANTGELFF
TGTGCCAGCAGCGAGCGGACACTGGCGAACACCGGGGAGCTGTTTTTT
>large|TRBD1|TRBJ1-2|TRBV12-3/TRBV12-4
CASSFGTGVNGYTF
TGTGCCAGCAGTTTCGGGACAGGGGTAAATGGCTACACCTTC
>.|TRBD1|TRBJ1-1|TRBV4-2
CASSQRTGDEAFF
TGTGCCAGCAGCCAACGGACAGGGGATGAAGCTTTCTTT
>medium-sized|.|TRBJ2-3|TRBV20-1
CSGGGALTDTQYF
TGCAGTGGAGGGGGGGCCCTCACAGATACGCAGTATTTT
>few|.|TRBJ1-4|TRBV20-1
CSASKGGGSRIEKLFF
TGCAGTGCTTCGAAGGGGGGGGGAAGCAGGATTGAAAAACTGTTTTTT
>medium-sized|.|TRBJ1-1|TRBV6-1
CASRLRMNTEAFF
TGTGCCAGCAGGCTCAGGATGAACACTGAAGCTTTCTTT
>medium-sized|TRBD1|TRBJ1-1|TRBV6-1
CASTRQGGTEAFF
TGTGCCAGCACCAGACAGGGGGGAACTGAAGCTTTCTTT
>medium-sized|.|TRBJ1-2|TRBV12-3/TRBV12-4
CASSGGGAHTF
TGTGCCAGCAGCGGTGGGGGGGCGCACACCTTC
>few|TRBD2|TRBJ2-2|TRBV18
CASSRSTVAGATNTGELFF
TGTGCCAGCTCACGCTCTACGGTAGCGGGGGCCACCAACACCGGGGAGCTGTTTTTT
>few|TRBD1|TRBJ2-1|TRBV25-1
CASSEYKAGQGNDEQFF
TGTGCCAGCAGTGAATATAAGGCGGGACAGGGTAATGATGAGCAGTTCTTC
>medium-sized|TRBD2|TRBJ2-7|TRBV27
CASSASGGNEQYF
TGTGCCAGCAGTGCCAGCGGGGGGAACGAGCAGTACTTC
>few|.|TRBJ2-1|TRBV7-9
CASSYSAYDHNEQFF
TGTGCCAGCAGCTATAGCGCCTACGACCACAATGAGCAGTTCTTC
>few|.|TRBJ1-1|TRBV6-5
CASSYPGGVGTEAFF
TGTGCCAGCAGTTACCCGGGAGGGGTGGGCACTGAAGCTTTCTTT
>medium-sized|.|TRBJ2-1|TRBV20-1
CSARPPSGTGANNEQFF
TGCAGTGCTAGACCTCCCTCCGGGACGGGGGCCAACAATGAGCAGTTCTTC
>.|.|TRBJ2-7|TRBV28
CASSLLVPPEQYF
TGTGCCAGCAGTTTACTGGTCCCTCCCGAGCAGTACTTC
>medium-sized|.|TRBJ1-2|TRBV7-8
CASSPAGPDYGYTF
TGTGCCAGCAGCCCCGCAGGGCCCGACTATGGCTACACCTTC
>few|.|TRBJ2-1|TRBV7-6
CASSSRQYNEQFF
TGTGCCAGCAGCTCGCGACAGTACAATGAGCAGTTCTTC
>few|.|TRBJ2-5|TRBV7-3
CASSMGLQETQYF
TGTGCCAGCAGCATGGGACTTCAAGAGACCCAGTACTTC
>.|.|TRBJ2-1|TRBV6-5
CASSYSGGGAYNEQFF
TGTGCCAGCAGTTACTCGGGTGGGGGGGCGTACAATGAGCAGTTCTTC
>few|.|TRBJ1-1|TRBV11-2
CASSSDGMNTEAFF
TGTGCCAGCAGCTCCGACGGAATGAACACTGAAGCTTTCTTT
>medium-sized|.|TRBJ1-3|TRBV28
CASSVGSGNTIYF
TGTGCCAGCAGTGTGGGGTCTGGAAACACCATATATTTT
>few|.|TRBJ2-6|TRBV7-9
CASSYDTSGANVLTF
TGTGCCAGCAGCTACGACACTTCTGGGGCCAACGTCCTGACTTTC
>few|.|TRBJ1-2|TRBV29-1
CSVERTANYGYTF
TGCAGCGTCGAGCGGACAGCTAACTATGGCTACACCTTC
>medium-sized|.|TRBJ1-2|TRBV7-9
CASSPDRTYGYTF
TGTGCCAGCAGCCCGGACAGAACCTATGGCTACACCTTC
>.|.|TRBJ1-5|TRBV19
CASRGPRGNQPQHF
TGTGCCAGTAGGGGTCCAAGAGGGAATCAGCCCCAGCATTTT
>medium-sized|TRBD1|TRBJ1-5|TRBV6-1
CASSEPPTGNHF
TGTGCCAGCAGTGAACCTCCGACAGGGAACCATTTT
>medium-sized|.|TRBJ1-5|TRBV20-1
CSALSTAGQPQHF
TGCAGTGCTTTATCGACAGCGGGTCAGCCCCAGCATTTT
>.|TRBD2|TRBJ2-4|TRBV11-2
CASSATGLAENIQYF
TGTGCCAGCAGCGCAACCGGACTAGCGGAAAACATTCAGTACTTC
>medium-sized|TRBD1|TRBJ1-5|TRBV7-8
CASSLWTGSTNQPQHF
TGTGCCAGCAGCCTGTGGACAGGGTCGACTAATCAGCCCCAGCATTTT
>medium-sized|TRBD1|TRBJ2-7|TRBV7-6
CASSKTGLSEQYF
TGTGCCAGCAGCAAGACAGGGTTAAGTGAGCAGTACTTC
>few|.|TRBJ1-3|TRBV29-1
CSVEGGNTIYF
TGCAGCGTTGAAGGAGGAAACACCATATATTTT
>.|.|TRBJ1-2|TRBV20-1
CSARDLQGRDYGYTF
TGCAGTGCTAGAGATTTACAGGGCAGGGACTATGGCTACACCTTC
>.|TRBD1|TRBJ1-1|TRBV5-1
CASHNPGQVNTEAFF
TGCGCCAGCCATAATCCGGGACAGGTGAACACTGAAGCTTTCTTT
>.|.|TRBJ1-2|TRBV2
CASIDSPQIRGYTF
TGTGCCAGCATAGACAGCCCGCAAATCCGTGGCTACACCTTC
>few|.|TRBJ2-7|TRBV6-5
CASSYSTYEQYF
TGTGCCAGCAGTTACTCGACCTACGAGCAGTACTTC
>few|TRBD2|TRBJ2-4|TRBV11-2
CASSTTGLAENIQYF
TGTGCCAGCAGCACAACCGGACTAGCGGAAAACATTCAGTACTTC
>.|.|TRBJ1-5|TRBV9
CASSVRIGQRSNQPQHF
TGTGCCAGCAGCGTAAGGATAGGGCAGCGTAGCAATCAGCCCCAGCATTTT
>.|.|TRBJ1-2|TRBV18
CASSPTAEANGYTF
TGTGCCAGCTCACCCACAGCGGAGGCCAATGGCTACACCTTC
>large|TRBD1|TRBJ1-2|TRBV20-1
CSAGTAYGYTF
TGCAGTGCCGGGACAGCCTATGGCTACACCTTC
>medium-sized|.|TRBJ2-2|TRBV5-1
CASSPTVANTGELFF
TGCGCCAGCAGCCCGACAGTAGCGAACACCGGGGAGCTGTTTTTT
>medium-sized|.|TRBJ1-5|TRBV20-1
CSARGPGNQPQHF
TGCAGTGCACGGGGCCCTGGCAATCAGCCCCAGCATTTT
>.|TRBD1|TRBJ2-5|TRBV7-2
CASLSQGQGNGETQYF
TGTGCCAGCTTATCGCAGGGACAGGGAAACGGAGAGACCCAGTACTTC
>few|.|TRBJ2-5|TRBV12-3/TRBV12-4
CASSLGGQETQYF
TGTGCCAGCAGTTTAGGCGGCCAAGAGACCCAGTACTTC
>medium-sized|.|TRBJ1-1|TRBV20-1
CSARDNGGGGTEAFF
TGCAGTGCTAGAGATAATGGCGGCGGCGGCACTGAAGCTTTCTTT
>.|.|TRBJ1-2|TRBV3-1
CASSQGGLDGYTF
TGTGCCAGCAGCCAAGGGGGGCTTGATGGCTACACCTTC
>.|TRBD1|TRBJ1-2|TRBV12-3/TRBV12-4
CASTHSDRDFGGYTF
TGTGCCAGCACCCATTCGGACAGGGATTTTGGGGGCTACACCTTC
>medium-sized|TRBD1|TRBJ1-2|TRBV5-4
CASSSGTAVWDGYTF
TGTGCCAGCAGCTCCGGGACAGCGGTTTGGGATGGCTACACCTTC
>medium-sized|TRBD1|TRBJ1-2|TRBV30
CAWSLGQGHGYTF
TGTGCCTGGAGTCTAGGACAGGGACATGGCTACACCTTC
>medium-sized|.|TRBJ2-3|TRBV12-5
CAITGGGGTDTQYF
TGTGCTATTACCGGGGGTGGTGGCACAGATACGCAGTATTTT
>few|.|TRBJ1-3|TRBV12-3/TRBV12-4
CASSRNQGLGNTIYF
TGTGCCAGCAGTAGGAACCAGGGCCTTGGAAACACCATATATTTT
>.|TRBD1|TRBJ1-2|TRBV19
CASSPGQAFYGCTF
TGTGCCAGTAGTCCGGGACAGGCTTTCTATGGCTGCACCTTC